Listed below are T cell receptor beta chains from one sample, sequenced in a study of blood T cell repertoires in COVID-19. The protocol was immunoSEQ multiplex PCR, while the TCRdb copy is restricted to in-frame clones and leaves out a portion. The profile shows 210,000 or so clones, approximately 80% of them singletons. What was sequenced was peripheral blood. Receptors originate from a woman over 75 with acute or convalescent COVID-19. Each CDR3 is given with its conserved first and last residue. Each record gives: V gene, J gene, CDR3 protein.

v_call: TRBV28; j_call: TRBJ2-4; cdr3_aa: CASSLTGEGAKNIQYF
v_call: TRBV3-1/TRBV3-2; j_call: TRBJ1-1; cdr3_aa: CASSQADTQSDIPNTEAFF
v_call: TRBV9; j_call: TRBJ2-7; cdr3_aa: CASSRDSLAGEQYF
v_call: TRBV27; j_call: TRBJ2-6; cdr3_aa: CASSLSGQLLSGANVLTF
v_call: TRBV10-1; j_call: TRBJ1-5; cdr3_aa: CASSESGGGQPQHF
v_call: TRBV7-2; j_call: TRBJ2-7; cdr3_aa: CASSLALPGGTTFYEQYF
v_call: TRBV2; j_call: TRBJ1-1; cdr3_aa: CASSGQGGTEAFF
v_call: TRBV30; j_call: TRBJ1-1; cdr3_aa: CAWTIGGPDTEAFF
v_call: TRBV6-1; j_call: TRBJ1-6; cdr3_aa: CASSELAGLGSPLHF
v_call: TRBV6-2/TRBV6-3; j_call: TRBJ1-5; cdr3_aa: CASSLPRSGREGRGNQPQHF
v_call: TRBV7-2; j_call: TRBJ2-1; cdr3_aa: CASSLGRSGGMGEQFF
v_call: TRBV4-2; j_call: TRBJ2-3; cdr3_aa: CASRRTSGGVVDTQYF
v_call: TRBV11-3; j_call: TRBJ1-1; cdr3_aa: CASSPTWADSRAFF
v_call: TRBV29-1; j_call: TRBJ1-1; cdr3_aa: CSVTQGALTEAFF
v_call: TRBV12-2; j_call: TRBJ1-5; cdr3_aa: CASRYRGPYSNQPQHF
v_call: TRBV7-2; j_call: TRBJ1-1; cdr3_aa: CASSLSGMNTEAFF
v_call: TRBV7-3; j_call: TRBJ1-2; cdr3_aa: CASSPKAGINTF
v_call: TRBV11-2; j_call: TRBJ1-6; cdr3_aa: CASSLHPRGNSPLHF
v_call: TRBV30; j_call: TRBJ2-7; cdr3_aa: CAWSAGDRGIPYEQYF
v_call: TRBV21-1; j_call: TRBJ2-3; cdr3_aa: CASSTGQGSDTQYF
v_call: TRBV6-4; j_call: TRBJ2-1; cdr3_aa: CASSTLHGYNEQFF
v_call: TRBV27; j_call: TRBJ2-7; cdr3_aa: CASSLSLQGYEQYF
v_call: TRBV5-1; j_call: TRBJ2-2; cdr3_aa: CASSLQTGRSGELFF
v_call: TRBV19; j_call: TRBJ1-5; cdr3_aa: CASSENPGQGGNQPQHF
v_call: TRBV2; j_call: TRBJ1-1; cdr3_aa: CASSELQGARRTEAFF
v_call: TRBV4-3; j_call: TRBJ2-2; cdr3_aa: CASSQDTPARGQGPSNTGELFF
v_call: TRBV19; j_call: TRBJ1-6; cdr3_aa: CASSIGGVPNSPLHF
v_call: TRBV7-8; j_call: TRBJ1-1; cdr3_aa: CASSSARGTEAFF
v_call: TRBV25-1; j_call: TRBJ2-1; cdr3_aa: CASSGAGLAVLNEQFF
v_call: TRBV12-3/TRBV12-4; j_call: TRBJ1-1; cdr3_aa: CASWRMFGTEAFF
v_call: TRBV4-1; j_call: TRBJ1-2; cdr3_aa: CASSQEGQAGIYGYTF
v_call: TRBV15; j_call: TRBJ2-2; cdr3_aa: CATSRDPSGELFF
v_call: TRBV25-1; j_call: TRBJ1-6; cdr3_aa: CATGSGMYNSPLHF
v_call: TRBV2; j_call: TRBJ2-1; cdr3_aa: CASLWASGFQKGNEQFF
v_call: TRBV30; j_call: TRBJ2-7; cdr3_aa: CAWSPYEQYF
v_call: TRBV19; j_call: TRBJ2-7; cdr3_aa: CASSIEARAAGISYEQYF
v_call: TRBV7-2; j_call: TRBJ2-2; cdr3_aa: CASSLVSGVKGELFF
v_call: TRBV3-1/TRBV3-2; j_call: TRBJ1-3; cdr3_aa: CASSQDRVFPTSGNTIYF
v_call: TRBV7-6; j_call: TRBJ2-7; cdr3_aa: CASSPRQGSLYEQYF
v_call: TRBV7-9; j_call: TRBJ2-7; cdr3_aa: CASSISGGLAYEQYF
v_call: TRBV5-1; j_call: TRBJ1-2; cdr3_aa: CASSLGPRYGYTF
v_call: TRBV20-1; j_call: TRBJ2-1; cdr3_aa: CSASKSTHSRPNEQFF
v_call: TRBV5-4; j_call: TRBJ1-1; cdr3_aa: CASSPPREGTEAFF
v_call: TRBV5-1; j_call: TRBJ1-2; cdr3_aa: CASSWTPGTGGLNTLGYTF
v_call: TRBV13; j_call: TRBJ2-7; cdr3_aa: CASSFRQSSYEQYF
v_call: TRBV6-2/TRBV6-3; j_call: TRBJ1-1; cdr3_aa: CASSYSKGGGTEAFF
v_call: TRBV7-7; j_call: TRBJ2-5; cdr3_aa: CASSSGTGLGGETQYF
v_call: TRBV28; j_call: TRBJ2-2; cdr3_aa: CASSYLGQVLTGELFF
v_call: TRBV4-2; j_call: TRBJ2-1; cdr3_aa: CASSQGLAAGGTEQFF
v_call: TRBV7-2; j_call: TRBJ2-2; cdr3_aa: CASSLTGGANTGELFF
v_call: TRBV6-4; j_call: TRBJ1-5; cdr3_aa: CASSEGSGQPQHF
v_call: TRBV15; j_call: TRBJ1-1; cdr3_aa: CATSRGGGADTEAFF
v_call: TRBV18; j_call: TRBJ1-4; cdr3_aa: CASSPQDPDREKLFF
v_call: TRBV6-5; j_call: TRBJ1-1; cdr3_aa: CASRHPGAMNTEAFF
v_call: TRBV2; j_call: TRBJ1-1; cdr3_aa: CASMEPTGGSNTEAFF
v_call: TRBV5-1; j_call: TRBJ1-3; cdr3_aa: CASSLVGGPGNTIYF
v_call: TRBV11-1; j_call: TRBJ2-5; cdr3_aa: CASSSNGETQYF
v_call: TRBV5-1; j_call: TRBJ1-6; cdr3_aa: CASSLGQGGSPLHF